The entry below describes one TCR beta chain. These data originate in a study of blood T cell repertoires in COVID-19. Study context: Acute and convalescent COVID-19 samples came from the United States, Italy and Spain. Nucleic acid was either cDNA or gDNA, and it came from T cells, B-cell-depleted T cells, or PBMCs.

This CDR3 has 13 amino acids. Germline values: CDR1 SEHNR, CDR2 FQNEAQ (reference sequence). Trimming pared 5 bases from V and 11 bases from J, leaving 18 bases between. In the original processing: Quantification of nucleated cells was approximated via reference gene primer amplification. Sequencing was performed with immunoSEQ multiplex PCR; in TCRdb, only in-frame clones are kept and a portion is missing. V and J calls and clone size are given by that table; D and trimming were obtained from the DNA. The sample includes about 130,000 clones, 74% seen only once; the top ten take 5.5%. The TCR originated in a man aged 55 to 70 with acute or convalescent COVID-19. The sequenced sample consisted of peripheral blood. The chain is built from TRBV7-9 and TRBJ1-1; a weak D match, TRBD1 (6 bases). The CDR3: CASSLQGVSLAFF. In nucleotides, the CDR3 is TGTGCCAGCAGCCTACAGGGAGTATCACTCGCTTTCTTT.